This is a list of T cell receptor beta chains from one sample in a study of blood T cell repertoires in COVID-19. The assay was immunoSEQ multiplex PCR, and TCRdb's table has in-frame clones only and misses some. The sample contains about 200,000 clones, approximately 90% of which appear only once. Sequenced sample: peripheral blood. Receptors originate from a man aged 50-60 years with acute or convalescent COVID-19. The conserved cysteine and the conserved F or W are not part of the CDR3 here. The size of a clone is reported for some rows only, either as once, few or many, or as a class for expanded clones.

length	V	J	size	CDR3
12	TRBV9	TRBJ1-6	NA	ASSLGQYNSPLH
12	TRBV11-2	TRBJ1-1	NA	ASSANQGVTEAF
11	TRBV6-5	TRBJ2-7	NA	ASSRTASYEQY
12	TRBV7-2	TRBJ1-1	NA	ASSLASGNTEAF
11	TRBV12-3/TRBV12-4	TRBJ1-2	NA	ASSLGLRYGYT
13	TRBV6-6	TRBJ1-1	NA	ASSYLTGKNTEAF
13	TRBV3-1/TRBV3-2	TRBJ2-5	once	ASSHRGTSRETQY
12	TRBV18	TRBJ2-3	NA	ASSRGANTDTQY
12	TRBV11-2	TRBJ1-6	NA	ASSFRIFGSPLH
14	TRBV4-2	TRBJ2-7	NA	ASSQDLRGSSYEQY
14	TRBV5-1	TRBJ1-3	once	ASSLNTGGSGNTIY
13	TRBV19	TRBJ1-2	NA	ASSVGLEGRRGYT
12	TRBV7-2	TRBJ1-1	NA	ASSQQAGDTEAF
13	TRBV5-1	TRBJ1-3	NA	ASSTRSGSGNTIY
13	TRBV11-2	TRBJ1-3	NA	ASISRGGRGNTIY
14	TRBV4-1	TRBJ1-1	NA	ASSQDGAGESTEAF
13	TRBV3-1/TRBV3-2	TRBJ1-2	NA	ASSHVGQGWYGYT
13	TRBV27	TRBJ1-6	NA	ASSLKFQGYSPLH
10	TRBV2	TRBJ1-5	NA	ASSEGDQPQH
11	TRBV9	TRBJ1-3	NA	ASSVQTRGTIY
12	TRBV27	TRBJ1-5	once	ASNALRGNQPQH
13	TRBV5-1	TRBJ1-2	NA	ASSLVAGTNYGYT
13	TRBV9	TRBJ1-2	NA	ASSVGDRVPYGYT
17	TRBV6-2/TRBV6-3	TRBJ1-1	NA	ASSYAIGSHQGMNTEAF
13	TRBV2	TRBJ2-5	NA	ASSLWTGESETQY